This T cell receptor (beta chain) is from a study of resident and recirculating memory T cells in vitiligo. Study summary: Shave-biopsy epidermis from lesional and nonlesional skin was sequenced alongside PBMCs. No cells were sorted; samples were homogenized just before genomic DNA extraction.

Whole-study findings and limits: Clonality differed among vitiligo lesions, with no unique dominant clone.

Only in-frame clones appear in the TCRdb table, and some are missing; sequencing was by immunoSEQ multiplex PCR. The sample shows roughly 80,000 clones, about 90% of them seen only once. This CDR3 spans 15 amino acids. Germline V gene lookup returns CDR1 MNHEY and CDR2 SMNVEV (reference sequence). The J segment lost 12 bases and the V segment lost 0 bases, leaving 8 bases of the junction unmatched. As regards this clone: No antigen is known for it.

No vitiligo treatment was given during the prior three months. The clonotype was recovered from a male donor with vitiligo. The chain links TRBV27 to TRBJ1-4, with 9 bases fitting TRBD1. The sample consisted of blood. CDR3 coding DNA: TGTGCCAGCAGTTTATCCACAGGGGGCAGCTTAGAACTGTTTTTT. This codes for CASSLSTGGSLELFF.